The rows below give T cell receptor beta chains drawn from one sample of a study of blood T cell repertoires in COVID-19. TCRdb's table, derived via immunoSEQ multiplex PCR, lists solely in-frame clones and lacks some. The sample contains 350,000 to 450,000 clones, 70% to 90% of which appear only once. The sequencing input was peripheral blood. Source of these receptors: a human donor in a cohort sampled during active COVID-19. Each CDR3 is given with its conserved first and last residue. Fields, in order: J gene, V gene, D gene, CDR3 protein. A D gene is named only where the DNA matches it firmly.

J: TRBJ2-1; V: TRBV4-1; D: TRBD2; CDR3: CASRSTLAFSEQFF
J: TRBJ1-1; V: TRBV6-5; D: .; CDR3: CASSPRTGDTEAFF
J: TRBJ2-3; V: TRBV19; D: .; CDR3: CASSIGTPRGASDTQYF
J: TRBJ2-7; V: TRBV28; D: .; CDR3: CASSITPGLLPTGQYF
J: TRBJ2-2; V: TRBV30; D: TRBD2; CDR3: CAWSVLAGALTGELFF
J: TRBJ1-5; V: TRBV18; D: .; CDR3: CASSPSGAGQPQHF
J: TRBJ2-1; V: TRBV2; D: .; CDR3: CASTFGGNEQFF
J: TRBJ2-3; V: TRBV19; D: TRBD2; CDR3: CASSMLTSGRERRDTQYF
J: TRBJ1-4; V: TRBV27; D: .; CDR3: CASSLWQGTTNEKLFF
J: TRBJ2-5; V: TRBV7-9; D: .; CDR3: CASSPRDPDAGGRETQYF
J: TRBJ2-2; V: TRBV11-2; D: TRBD2; CDR3: CASSLIGTRDTGELFF
J: TRBJ1-1; V: TRBV5-4; D: TRBD1; CDR3: CASSQRQGLNTEAFF
J: TRBJ1-1; V: TRBV19; D: TRBD1; CDR3: CASIRQGTEAFF
J: TRBJ1-6; V: TRBV19; D: TRBD1; CDR3: CASSKTRTGNSPLHF
J: TRBJ2-1; V: TRBV5-1; D: .; CDR3: CASTKTGDHYNEQFF
J: TRBJ1-5; V: TRBV6-5; D: TRBD1; CDR3: CASRETDRRSQPQHF
J: TRBJ2-3; V: TRBV7-2; D: .; CDR3: CASSPGARGDTQYF
J: TRBJ2-5; V: TRBV5-4; D: TRBD2; CDR3: CASSRERGSTQETQYF
J: TRBJ1-1; V: TRBV4-2; D: .; CDR3: CASSHNFQADTEAFF
J: TRBJ2-1; V: TRBV6-4; D: TRBD2; CDR3: CASSESLRGGYNEQFF
J: TRBJ2-2; V: TRBV3-1/TRBV3-2; D: TRBD2; CDR3: CASSLGLPERGGELFF
J: TRBJ2-5; V: TRBV5-1; D: TRBD2; CDR3: CASSRMASGSQETQYF
J: TRBJ1-1; V: TRBV5-8; D: .; CDR3: CASSLGPSSTEAFF
J: TRBJ1-4; V: TRBV5-1; D: .; CDR3: CASSRGMNEKLFF
J: TRBJ1-2; V: TRBV16; D: TRBD1; CDR3: CASSQSGQGAFYGYTF
J: TRBJ1-5; V: TRBV6-5; D: .; CDR3: CASSPRRAQNQPQHF
J: TRBJ1-3; V: TRBV9; D: .; CDR3: CASSVGGAGRNTIYF
J: TRBJ2-2; V: TRBV6-4; D: .; CDR3: CASSSGSYTGELFF
J: TRBJ2-1; V: TRBV4-2; D: TRBD2; CDR3: CASSQDSGAYNEQFF
J: TRBJ1-1; V: TRBV7-9; D: .; CDR3: CASSFSQGTAFF
J: TRBJ1-5; V: TRBV24-1; D: .; CDR3: CATSDLGGGNQPQHF
J: TRBJ2-3; V: TRBV11-2; D: .; CDR3: CASSQGGGLADTQYF
J: TRBJ2-5; V: TRBV20-1; D: .; CDR3: CSAPSGTQYF
J: TRBJ1-2; V: TRBV7-2; D: TRBD1; CDR3: CASSRGGQGIVNYGYTF
J: TRBJ1-5; V: TRBV5-1; D: TRBD1; CDR3: CASSLGTGQRNQPQHF
J: TRBJ2-3; V: TRBV28; D: .; CDR3: CASSFSSTDTQYF
J: TRBJ1-1; V: TRBV10-3; D: .; CDR3: CAISDTGAMNTEAFF
J: TRBJ2-1; V: TRBV21-1; D: .; CDR3: CASSKEPWGEGDRFF
J: TRBJ2-7; V: TRBV5-5; D: .; CDR3: CASSLPGHHEQYF
J: TRBJ2-3; V: TRBV11-2; D: .; CDR3: CASSFPYRVETQYF
J: TRBJ1-1; V: TRBV13; D: .; CDR3: CASSREGERNTEAFF
J: TRBJ1-2; V: TRBV19; D: .; CDR3: CASTTTTGPGGYTF
J: TRBJ2-5; V: TRBV5-1; D: TRBD2; CDR3: CASSLGGRAFGSQETQYF
J: TRBJ2-2; V: TRBV10-3; D: TRBD2; CDR3: CAISGLAGGDTGELFF
J: TRBJ2-7; V: TRBV24-1; D: .; CDR3: CATSEPGITLRGQYF
J: TRBJ1-1; V: TRBV6-1; D: TRBD1; CDR3: CASSDRGRGTEAFF